These T cell receptor beta chains were read from a single sample in a study of blood T cell repertoires in COVID-19. Sequencing was performed with immunoSEQ multiplex PCR; in TCRdb, only in-frame clones are kept and a portion is missing. The sample records around 270,000 clones, about 86% being singletons. The sequenced sample was peripheral blood. All receptors come from a person in their 70s with COVID-19, enrolled during active disease. The CDR3 runs from the conserved cysteine through the conserved F or W. D genes are given only for firm matches. Clone size appears in some rows only: once, few, many, or a class for an expanded clone.

. once TRBJ2-7 TRBV28 TGTGCCAGCAGTTTGTCGGGGTACGAGCAGTACTTC CASSLSGYEQYF
. once TRBJ1-1 TRBV29-1 TGCAGCGTTCGCCAGGCGATGAACACTGAAGCTTTCTTT CSVRQAMNTEAFF
TRBD1 few TRBJ2-7 TRBV2 TGTGCCAGCAGTCAGAGACAGGGGCAGGTCTACGAGCAGTACTTC CASSQRQGQVYEQYF
TRBD2 . TRBJ2-1 TRBV3-1/TRBV3-2 TGTGCCAGCAGCCAAGAGGGACTAGCGGTAGACGAGCAGTTCTTC CASSQEGLAVDEQFF
TRBD1 . TRBJ1-5 TRBV5-8 TGTGCCAGCAGCCTGGGACAGAATCAGCCCCAGCATTTT CASSLGQNQPQHF
TRBD2 . TRBJ2-1 TRBV3-1/TRBV3-2 TGTGCCAGCAGCCGGACTAGCGGGTGGTTAAATGAGCAGTTCTTC CASSRTSGWLNEQFF
TRBD1 . TRBJ2-3 TRBV5-1 TGCGCCAGCAGCCCAAAACCAGGGGGTTTTGTAAATACGCAGTATTTT CASSPKPGGFVNTQYF
. . TRBJ1-5 TRBV28 TGTGCCAGCAGTCGCCACGGGACACATCAGCCCCAGCATTTT CASSRHGTHQPQHF
. . TRBJ2-2 TRBV29-1 TGCAGCGTTGCCAAAACTAACACCGGGGAGCTGTTTTTT CSVAKTNTGELFF
. . TRBJ1-4 TRBV5-5 TGTGCCAGCAGCTTGCAGACTGCAACTAATGAAAAACTGTTTTTT CASSLQTATNEKLFF
TRBD2 . TRBJ2-5 TRBV7-2 TGTGCCAGCAGCTTAGATGGCGGGAGACAAGAGACCCAGTACTTC CASSLDGGRQETQYF
. . TRBJ1-5 TRBV6-1 TGTGCCAGCAGTGAAGATCGGGGGGATGGGCCCCAGCATTTT CASSEDRGDGPQHF
. . TRBJ1-6 TRBV3-1/TRBV3-2 TGTGCCAGCAGCCAAGATAGGTTGGGGGCCGGTTCACCCCTCCACTTT CASSQDRLGAGSPLHF
. . TRBJ1-1 TRBV5-1 TGCGCCAGCAGCTTGGGAGGGAGCACTGAAGCTTTCTTT CASSLGGSTEAFF
. . TRBJ2-2 TRBV10-3 TGTGCCATCAGTGAGGGACAGACAAACACCGGGGAGCTGTTTTTT CAISEGQTNTGELFF
TRBD2 . TRBJ2-2 TRBV7-9 TGTGCCAGCAGCTCCAGAAGCGGGAAATATGCCGGGGAGCTGTTTTTT CASSSRSGKYAGELFF
. few TRBJ1-4 TRBV14 TGTGCCAGCAGCCATGCCCCGACAGCAACTAATGAAAAACTGTTTTTT CASSHAPTATNEKLFF
. . TRBJ1-6 TRBV5-4 TGTGCCAGCAGCTCCCTTGGGCGGGGTAACGTCGGTTCACCCCTCCACTTT CASSSLGRGNVGSPLHF
TRBD1 . TRBJ2-2 TRBV2 TGTGCCAGCAGTGAAAGCAGGGGGTCCGGGGAGCTGTTTTTT CASSESRGSGELFF
. . TRBJ1-1 TRBV18 TGTGCCAGCTCACTAAAAGCGGACACTGAAGCTTTCTTT CASSLKADTEAFF
. . TRBJ2-5 TRBV5-1 TGCGCCAGCAGCTTGGCCAGCGGCCAAGAGACCCAGTACTTC CASSLASGQETQYF
TRBD1 . TRBJ1-2 TRBV3-1/TRBV3-2 TGTGCCAGCAGCCAACCCGGACAGGCGGGTCATGGCTACACCTTC CASSQPGQAGHGYTF
TRBD2 . TRBJ2-3 TRBV5-6 TGTGCCAGCAGCTTGAGGACTAGCGGGGGGTATACGCAGTATTTT CASSLRTSGGYTQYF
. . TRBJ1-2 TRBV9 TGTGCCAGCAGCGTAGCGGGCTATGGCTACACCTTC CASSVAGYGYTF
. few TRBJ1-3 TRBV5-6 TGTGCCAGCAGCTTGGCCGGAACAGCCCTACGAGGAAACACCATATATTTT CASSLAGTALRGNTIYF
TRBD2 . TRBJ2-1 TRBV27 TGTGCCAGCAGCTTATTAGCGGGTCTAGGCTATGAGCAGTTCTTC CASSLLAGLGYEQFF
TRBD1 . TRBJ2-7 TRBV19 TGTGCCAGTAGCCAGACGGGACAGGCGGCGTTCTACGAGCAGTACTTC CASSQTGQAAFYEQYF
. . TRBJ1-6 TRBV5-4 TGTGCCAGCAGCTTGGACAGTTATAATTCACCCCTCCACTTT CASSLDSYNSPLHF
TRBD2 . TRBJ2-5 TRBV19 TGTGCCAGTACCCCGGGGAGGGGCGGGACCCAGTACTTC CASTPGRGGTQYF
. . TRBJ1-4 TRBV28 TGTGCCAGCAGTTTACTACTGGCAGGGGCCCATGAAAAACTGTTTTTT CASSLLLAGAHEKLFF
TRBD1 . TRBJ2-5 TRBV11-3 TGTGCCAGCAGCTTAGGGGGGACAGAGAGACAAGAGACCCAGTACTTC CASSLGGTERQETQYF
. . TRBJ1-2 TRBV19 TGTGCCAGTACCCGACAGCAAAACTATGGCTACACCTTC CASTRQQNYGYTF
. . TRBJ1-1 TRBV29-1 TGCAGCGTTGCCTCCTCCCCAGGCGGGACCACTGAAGCTTTCTTT CSVASSPGGTTEAFF
. . TRBJ1-6 TRBV6-5 TGTGCCAGCAGTTCCCATACCCAGGCTTTGTATTCACCCCTCCACTTT CASSSHTQALYSPLHF
. few TRBJ1-6 TRBV27 TGTGCCAGCAGTTTCTGGGCGGGCGGGGGCTCCACCCTCCACTTT CASSFWAGGGSTLHF
TRBD1 . TRBJ2-5 TRBV27 TGTGCCAGCAGTTCACTAACGGACAGGGGTGGCGGAGAGACCCAGTACTTC CASSSLTDRGGGETQYF
. . TRBJ2-7 TRBV6-2/TRBV6-3 TGTGCCAGCAGCAACCGACCTCCGGGACACCACGAGCAGTACTTC CASSNRPPGHHEQYF
TRBD1 . TRBJ2-7 TRBV27 TGTGCCAGCAGTTCGCCAGGGGACAGTCCCTACGAGCAGTACTTC CASSSPGDSPYEQYF
. . TRBJ1-6 TRBV28 TGTGCCAGCAGTTCAGGGCCACTGGGTAATTCACCCCTCCACTTT CASSSGPLGNSPLHF
TRBD2 . TRBJ2-5 TRBV11-2 TGTGCCAGCAGCTTCACCCGGTGGGATAGCGGGGTGGGGGAGACCCAGTACTTC CASSFTRWDSGVGETQYF
TRBD1 . TRBJ1-1 TRBV2 TGTGCCAGCAGGTGTACTCGGGACAGGGGTTGCACTGAAGCTTTCTTT CASRCTRDRGCTEAFF
TRBD2 . TRBJ2-1 TRBV10-3 TGTGCCATCAGTGAGCTACTAGCGGGGGCCAACAATGAGCAGTTCTTC CAISELLAGANNEQFF
. . TRBJ2-2 TRBV2 TGTGCCCTCGCTTGGCTCACCACCGGGGAGCTGTTTTTT CALAWLTTGELFF
. . TRBJ1-2 TRBV7-8 TGTGCCAGCAGCTTATTACAGGCCCGGACTAACTATGGCTACACCTTC CASSLLQARTNYGYTF
. . TRBJ1-2 TRBV24-1 TGTGCCACCAGTGATCGGGGGGGGGCTGGCTACACCTTC CATSDRGGAGYTF
TRBD1 . TRBJ2-7 TRBV7-2 TGTGCCAGCAGCTTAGTAACAGGGGGCTCCTACGAGCAGTACTTC CASSLVTGGSYEQYF
. . TRBJ2-3 TRBV5-5 TGTGCCAGCAGCTTGGCGGTGAGGGGCACAGATACGCAGTATTTT CASSLAVRGTDTQYF
. . TRBJ2-3 TRBV28 TGTGCCAGCAGTTTAACAGCCAGCACAGATACGCAGTATTTT CASSLTASTDTQYF
. few TRBJ1-2 TRBV7-3 TGTGCCAGCAGCTTACTTTCGACAGAGTCGAGCTACACCTTC CASSLLSTESSYTF
. . TRBJ2-3 TRBV19 TGTGCCAGTAGTATCCCCGGGATGGGGAAAGATACGCAGTATTTT CASSIPGMGKDTQYF
TRBD1 . TRBJ1-6 TRBV19 TGTGCCAGTAGTTCCCCCCGACAGGGGGCAGATAATTCACCCCTCCACTTT CASSSPRQGADNSPLHF
TRBD1 . TRBJ1-4 TRBV7-2 TGTGCCAGCAGCCCGGCAGGGGGATCTAATGAAAAACTGTTTTTT CASSPAGGSNEKLFF
TRBD2 . TRBJ2-7 TRBV6-5 TGTGCCAGCAGTTACTCGACTAGCGGGGGTTATGAGCAGTACTTC CASSYSTSGGYEQYF
. . TRBJ2-2 TRBV6-5 TGTGCCACTCGCGGTGGTGGACAGCGCACCGGGGAGCTGTTTTTT CATRGGGQRTGELFF
. . TRBJ2-1 TRBV4-1 TGCGCCAGCAGCCAAGAAAGAGATGGCAGGGGCGGCTACAATGAGCAGTTCTTC CASSQERDGRGGYNEQFF